These T cell receptor beta chains were read from a single sample in a study of breast tumors, draining lymph nodes, adjacent tissues. Each CDR3 protein gets one entry after TCRdb re-called the multiplex PCR reads with MiXCR. The sample contains about 25,000 distinct CDR3 sequences, approximately 20% of which appear only once. The sequenced sample consisted of breast tumor tissue. The receptors here all came from a female donor with breast cancer. Some clones in this sample may be carry-over from other donors' samples. The CDR3 runs from the conserved cysteine through the conserved F or W. A D gene is named only where the DNA matches it firmly. Size is omitted from some rows. Given values are once, few, many or a class for expanded clones.

CDR3aa: CASSIGQARNEKLFF
CDR3nt: TGTGCCAGTAGTATAGGACAGGCGAGGAATGAAAAACTGTTTTTT
abundance: many
d_gene: NA
len: 15
v_gene: TRBV19
j_gene: TRBJ1-4

CDR3aa: CSAEEGATRSPQHF
CDR3nt: TGCAGCGCTGAGGAGGGAGCGACCCGGTCGCCCCAGCATTTT
abundance: once
d_gene: NA
len: 14
v_gene: TRBV29-1
j_gene: TRBJ1-5

CDR3aa: CASSMDSHYGYTF
CDR3nt: TGTGCCAGCAGTATGGACAGCCACTATGGCTACACCTTC
abundance: many
d_gene: NA
len: 13
v_gene: TRBV6-1
j_gene: TRBJ1-2

CDR3aa: CASGQRTNTGELFF
CDR3nt: TGTGCCAGCGGCCAGCGCACGAACACCGGGGAGCTGTTTTTT
abundance: few
d_gene: NA
len: 14
v_gene: TRBV28
j_gene: TRBJ2-2

CDR3aa: CASSLSRTGTGELFF
CDR3nt: TGCGCCAGCAGCTTAAGTCGGACAGGCACCGGGGAGCTGTTTTTT
abundance: many
d_gene: TRBD1
len: 15
v_gene: TRBV5-1
j_gene: TRBJ2-2

CDR3aa: CSASTSGRTYRSYNEQFF
CDR3nt: TGCAGTGCTTCAACTAGCGGGAGGACCTACAGATCCTACAATGAGCAGTTCTTC
abundance: many
d_gene: TRBD2
len: 18
v_gene: TRBV20-1
j_gene: TRBJ2-1

CDR3aa: CASSREGTGIYEQYF
CDR3nt: TGTGCCAGCAGTAGGGAGGGGACAGGGATCTACGAGCAGTACTTC
abundance: many
d_gene: TRBD1
len: 15
v_gene: TRBV6-5
j_gene: TRBJ2-7

CDR3aa: CASGLADSYEQYF
CDR3nt: TGTGCCAGTGGACTAGCGGACTCCTACGAGCAGTACTTC
abundance: many
d_gene: TRBD2
len: 13
v_gene: TRBV7-9
j_gene: TRBJ2-7

CDR3aa: CASSPIPGTNYGSYEQYF
CDR3nt: TGTGCCAGCAGTCCGATCCCCGGGACAAACTACGGCTCCTACGAGCAGTACTTC
abundance: many
d_gene: NA
len: 18
v_gene: TRBV2
j_gene: TRBJ2-7

CDR3aa: CASSLLRASYNEQFF
CDR3nt: TGTGCCAGCAGCTTACTGCGGGCCTCCTACAATGAGCAGTTCTTC
abundance: many
d_gene: NA
len: 15
v_gene: TRBV7-8
j_gene: TRBJ2-1

CDR3aa: CAISEHGKGRGNQPQHF
CDR3nt: TGTGCCATCAGTGAGCATGGTAAGGGGCGCGGCAATCAGCCCCAGCATTTT
abundance: many
d_gene: NA
len: 17
v_gene: TRBV10-3
j_gene: TRBJ1-5

CDR3aa: CASSIGRNTEAFF
CDR3nt: TGTGCCAGCAGCATAGGACGGAACACTGAAGCTTTCTTT
abundance: NA
d_gene: NA
len: 13
v_gene: TRBV7-2
j_gene: TRBJ1-1

CDR3aa: CASSTDPGLGQFF
CDR3nt: TGCGCCAGCAGCACTGACCCGGGACTAGGACAGTTCTTC
abundance: once
d_gene: TRBD2
len: 13
v_gene: TRBV5-1
j_gene: TRBJ2-1

CDR3aa: CASSFSRGREDEQFF
CDR3nt: TGTGCCAGCAGCTTCTCCCGCGGGAGAGAAGATGAGCAGTTCTTC
abundance: many
d_gene: TRBD2
len: 15
v_gene: TRBV11-3
j_gene: TRBJ2-1

CDR3aa: CASSPSGASSYEQYF
CDR3nt: TGTGCCAGCAGCCCAAGCGGGGCGAGCTCCTACGAGCAGTACTTC
abundance: medium-sized
d_gene: TRBD2
len: 15
v_gene: TRBV7-6
j_gene: TRBJ2-7

CDR3aa: CASSLRTSGSYNEQFF
CDR3nt: TGTGCCAGCAGCCTGAGGACTAGCGGCTCCTACAATGAGCAGTTCTTC
abundance: many
d_gene: TRBD2
len: 16
v_gene: TRBV11-2
j_gene: TRBJ2-1

CDR3aa: CASSFTYYEQYF
CDR3nt: TGTGCCAGCAGCTTCACATACTACGAGCAGTACTTC
abundance: NA
d_gene: NA
len: 12
v_gene: TRBV7-9
j_gene: TRBJ2-7

CDR3aa: CASSARQGAFEKLFF
CDR3nt: TGTGCCAGCAGTGCCCGACAGGGGGCTTTTGAAAAACTGTTTTTT
abundance: many
d_gene: TRBD1
len: 15
v_gene: TRBV25-1
j_gene: TRBJ1-4

CDR3aa: CASSLSAGGYTGELFF
CDR3nt: TGTGCCAGCAGCCTTTCGGCGGGAGGTTACACCGGGGAGCTGTTTTTT
abundance: many
d_gene: TRBD2
len: 16
v_gene: TRBV11-2
j_gene: TRBJ2-2